This T cell receptor beta chain was identified in a study of response to subunit inactivated influenza vaccine. V lost 2 bases and J lost 6, with 11 bases in between. The germline V gene encodes CDR1 MNHEY and CDR2 SVGAGI. CDR3 length: 14 amino acids. TCRdb reprocessed the RT-PCR reads with MiXCR, giving one entry per CDR3 protein. The table shows about 500,000 distinct CDR3 sequences, with approximately 7.8% occurring only once. The chain employs TRBV6-5 and TRBJ2-1, with D possibly being TRBD2 (6 bases). Sequencing was performed on PBMCs from blood, taken roughly 24 months after vaccination. The TCR comes from a man between 50 and 69 years old who received an inactivated influenza vaccine. For the CDR3, the DNA is TGTGCCAGCAGTTACACGGGAGTGACCAATGAGCAGTTCTTC. This codes for CASSYTGVTNEQFF.